The entry below describes one T cell receptor beta chain. Its target is unknown. The entry originates in a study of human CD8 memory T cell subsets. Libraries of TCR beta chains were produced by 5' RACE (UMI-labeled). One entry per CDR3 protein, without DNA, is what TCRdb gives after re-calling the 5' RACE reads. The sample shows 6,200 or so distinct CDR3 sequences, and 22% sits with its ten largest clones. Whole-study findings and limits: This study determined the sequences of T cell receptor beta chains and of no other chains. Among T cells, stem-like memory and precursor exhausted subsets showed similarly high diversity, unlike effector memory cells. When compared with each other, stem-like memory and precursor exhausted T cell repertoires showed minimal overlap.

This CDR3 has 12 amino acids. From germline, CDR1 is MNHEY and CDR2 SMNVEV (reference sequence). The genes are TRBV27 and TRBJ2-5; TCRdb reports TRBD1, a call that lacks DNA to check it against. The sequenced sample consisted of CD8+ stem-like memory T cells (TSCM and TCM) sorted from PBMCs. As to subset: stem-like memory CD8 T cells (TSTEM), CCR7+ PD-1- TIGIT-. This clonotype originated in a human donor in good health. CDR3 in amino acids: CATRGSVETQYF.